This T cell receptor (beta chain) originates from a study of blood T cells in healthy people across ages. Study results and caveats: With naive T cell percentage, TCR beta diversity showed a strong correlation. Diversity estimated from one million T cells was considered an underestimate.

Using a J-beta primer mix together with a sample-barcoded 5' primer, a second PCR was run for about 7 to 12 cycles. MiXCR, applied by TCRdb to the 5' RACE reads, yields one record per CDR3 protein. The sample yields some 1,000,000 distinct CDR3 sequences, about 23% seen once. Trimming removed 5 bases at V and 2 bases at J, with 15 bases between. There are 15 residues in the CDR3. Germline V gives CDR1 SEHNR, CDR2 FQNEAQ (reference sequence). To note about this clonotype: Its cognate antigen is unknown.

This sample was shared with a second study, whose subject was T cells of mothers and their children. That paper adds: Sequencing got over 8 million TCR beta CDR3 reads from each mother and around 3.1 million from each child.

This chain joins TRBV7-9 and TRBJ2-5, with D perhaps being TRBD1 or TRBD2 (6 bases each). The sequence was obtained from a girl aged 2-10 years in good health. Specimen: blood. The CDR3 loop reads CASSRKGGPQETQYF. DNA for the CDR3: TGTGCCAGCAGCCGCAAAGGGGGGCCGCAAGAGACCCAGTACTTC.